This T cell receptor (beta chain) stems from a study of blood T cell repertoires in COVID-19. About the study: The United States, Italy and Spain supplied acute and convalescent COVID-19 samples. Sources were T cells, B-cell-depleted T cells, or PBMCs; the material itself was cDNA or gDNA.

The V gene end was trimmed by 8 bases and the J gene end by 1 base; junction bases not matched to a gene: 18. There are 18 residues in the CDR3. Germline-derived CDR1 and CDR2 are SNHLY and FYNNEI. Only in-frame clones appear in the TCRdb table, and some are missing; sequencing was by immunoSEQ multiplex PCR. Of 250,000 to 300,000 clones in the sample, 85% to 90% are singletons; the top ten hold about 4%. This chain joins TRBV2 and TRBJ1-1; 8 bases fit TRBD1. The TCR sequence derives from a woman in her forties with acute or convalescent COVID-19. Sequenced material: peripheral blood. The CDR3 coding sequence is TGTGCCAGCGAGGAAAGCAGGGGGCATCCGAGTAGGAACACTGAAGCTTTCTTT. Amino acid sequence: CASEESRGHPSRNTEAFF.